Below, 31 T cell receptor beta chains from the same sample are listed, as sequenced in a study of shared clonotypes between healthy human individuals. TCRdb's copy holds only in-frame clones and misses some; the assay was immunoSEQ multiplex PCR. Of 950,000 to 1,200,000 clones in the sample, 60% to 80% were seen once. Sequenced input: memory CD4+ T cells from PBMCs. Stated subset: CD45RA-negative fraction. These receptors came from a man between 18 and 35 years old in good health. Some clones in this sample may be carry-over from other donors' samples.

The chain couples TRBV5-1 to TRBJ2-4; D might be TRBD1 (5 bases). CDR1 and CDR2 (germline): SGHRS, YFSETQ. Trimming took off 2 bases at V and 6 bases at J, with 15 bases between the two ends. The CDR3 runs 15 residues. The CDR3 region has the DNA TGCGCCAGCAGCTTCACACCAGGGTTACGAAACATTCAGTACTTC. This gives the protein CASSFTPGLRNIQYF. The full variable domain, rest sourced from reference TRBV5-1 and TRBJ2-4, is KAGVTQTPRYLIKTRGQQVTLSCSPISGHRSVSWYQQTPGQGLQFLFEYFSETQRNKGNFPGRFSGRQFSNSRSEMNVSTLELGDSALYLCASSFTPGLRNIQYFGAGTRLSVL.

This clone has more than one count but fewer than ten. V usage is TRBV2 and J usage is TRBJ2-7; 9 bases are a match to TRBD1. With 6 bases clipped from V and 5 bases from J, the junction kept 8 bases outside the gene matches. The germline V gene has CDR1 SNHLY and CDR2 FYNNEI. The CDR3 has 14 amino acids. CDR3 protein: CASRGDREGHEQYF. CDR3 sequence (DNA): TGTGCCAGCAGGGGGGACAGGGAGGGCCACGAGCAGTACTTC.

Note on this clone: A much larger clone is a single base away; this may be a read error. The rearrangement links TRBV29-1 to TRBJ1-1; TRBD1 agrees at 9 bases. The trim removed 2 bases at V and 12 bases at J, leaving 7 bases unmatched. Germline lookup yields CDR1 SQVTM and CDR2 ANQGSEA. The CDR3 spans 12 residues. The CDR3 loop reads CSVERQGEETFF. In DNA, the CDR3 is TGCAGCGTTGAAAGACAGGGGGAGGAAACTTTCTTT.

The chain has TRBV5-4 and TRBJ2-5; weak D call: TRBD2 (6 bases). V gave up 7 bases and J gave up 2 bases, with 18 bases separating them. There are 15 residues in the CDR3. Germline V gene data show CDR1 as SGHNT and CDR2 as YYREEE (reference sequence). CDR3 nucleotides: TGTGCCAGCTTCGTTGAGGGTCGGGAGCAAGAGACCCAGTACTTC. Translated: CASFVEGREQETQYF.

The chain recombines TRBV18 with TRBJ1-2, with D unresolved. The CDR3 loop spans 14 amino acids. CDR1 and CDR2 (germline): KGHSH, LQKENI. V lost 0 bases and J 4 bases, leaving 9 bases between the germline ends. The CDR3 region is CASSPPGTVYGYTF. DNA of the CDR3: TGTGCCAGCTCACCACCTGGCACAGTCTATGGCTACACCTTC.

This chain links TRBV7-9 with TRBJ2-7; 7 nucleotides agree with TRBD2. The germline V gene encodes CDR1 SEHNR and CDR2 FQNEAQ (reference sequence). The CDR3 totals 17 residues. V dropped 7 bases and J dropped 1; count of bases not matched to a gene: 16. CDR3 region: CASTPGGSGGGSYEQYF. Written as DNA, the CDR3 is TGTGCCAGCACCCCCGGGGGGTCGGGAGGTGGTTCCTACGAGCAGTACTTC.

This clone was detected a few times. The rearrangement uses TRBV15 and TRBJ2-3, with D perhaps matching TRBD2 (5 bases). The CDR3 covers 17 residues. Per the germline V gene, CDR1 is LNHNV and CDR2 is YYDKDF (reference sequence). Trimming stripped 1 base from V and 0 bases from J, with 14 bases between. Here the CDR3 DNA reads TGTGCCACCAGCAGAGGGGAGCTTCCCCGTAGCACAGATACGCAGTATTTT. Translated: CATSRGELPRSTDTQYF.

This sequence joins TRBV2 and TRBJ2-3; D might be TRBD1 (5 bases). The ends were cut back, 7 bases at V and 4 bases at J, with 21 bases in the middle. Per the germline V gene, CDR1 is SNHLY and CDR2 is FYNNEI. The CDR3 is 16 residues long. The CDR3 here is CASTPNGRAGPDTQYF. The CDR3 DNA is TGTGCCAGCACCCCGAACGGCAGGGCCGGCCCAGATACGCAGTATTTT.

Of note for this clone: A single base separates this from a much larger clone, so it may be a read error. The chain has TRBV4-2 and TRBJ2-1; 11 bases are a match to TRBD2. CDR1 LGHNA and CDR2 YNFKEQ come from the germline V gene. This CDR3 has 14 residues. Trimming cost V 4 bases and J 5 bases; bases outside gene matches: 1. CDR3 protein: CASSPGLADNEQFF. The CDR3 DNA reads as TGTGCCAGCAGCCCGGGACTAGCGGACAATGAGCAGTTCTTC.

The chain combines TRBV6-5 with TRBJ1-1; D is undetermined. This CDR3 has 15 amino acids. Trimming stripped 3 bases from V and 4 bases from J, with 15 bases between. The V gene's germline CDR1 is MNHEY and CDR2 SVGAGI. The CDR3 spells CASSYGGRTSTEAFF. Written as DNA, the CDR3 is TGTGCCAGCAGTTATGGCGGCAGGACGAGCACTGAAGCTTTCTTT.

This clone was observed a few times. CDR3 region: CAWSVLLRGNQGYTF. In DNA, the CDR3 is TGTGCCTGGAGTGTACTTCTAAGGGGGAATCAAGGCTACACCTTC. The chain recombines TRBV30 with TRBJ1-2; perhaps TRBD1 as D (6 bases). With 0 bases removed from V and 8 bases from J, the gap between germline ends came to 19 bases. Germline V gene sequence: CDR1 GTSNPN, CDR2 SVGIG (reference sequence). The CDR3 covers 15 residues.

The sample holds a few counts of this clone. Written as DNA, the CDR3 is TGTGCCAGCAGCACACAGGGGGCGAATGGTCAGCCCCAGCATTTT. This sequence encodes CASSTQGANGQPQHF. The chain couples TRBV7-8 to TRBJ1-5; 9 positions agree with TRBD1. The CDR3 sequence is 15 residues long. Germline V CDR1 and CDR2: SGHVS, FQNEAQ. The ends lost 5 bases at V and 6 bases at J; junction bases unmatched: 8.

DNA for the CDR3: TGTGCCATCAGTGAGCCTCAGCAGGGCACCTACGAGCAGTACTTC. Its protein product is CAISEPQQGTYEQYF. V usage is TRBV10-3 and J usage is TRBJ2-7; TRBD1 is a possible D gene (5 bases). The CDR3 spans 15 residues. Trimming removed 2 bases from V and 2 bases from J, with 13 bases in between. Germline V gives CDR1 ENHRY, CDR2 SYGVKD.

The chain links TRBV27 to TRBJ2-7; D is unresolved. The CDR3 is 13 amino acids. Germline-derived CDR1 and CDR2 are MNHEY and SMNVEV (reference sequence). V was shortened by 6 bases and J by 5 bases, with 14 bases between the two germline ends. The DNA of the CDR3 is TGTGCCAGCAGCCTAGTAAGGACCCACGAGCAGTACTTC. Amino acid sequence: CASSLVRTHEQYF.

The chain carries TRBV4-1 and TRBJ1-4, with D possibly being TRBD1 (5 bases). CDR3 length: 19 residues. Deletions cut 0 bases from V and 0 bases from J, with 17 bases between. Germline V gene data show CDR1 as MGHRA and CDR2 as YSYEKL. The CDR3 nucleotides read TGCGCCAGCAGCCAAGAAGGTGGGAGAGGGACTGCAACTAATGAAAAACTGTTTTTT. This translates into CASSQEGGRGTATNEKLFF.

CDR3 DNA sequence: TGTGCCAGCAGAACCGCCGGACAGGGCGGAGAGACCCAGTACTTC. It is translated as CASRTAGQGGETQYF. This chain links TRBV28 with TRBJ2-5, with 8 bases identical to TRBD1. This CDR3 is 15 amino acids long. Germline V lookup: CDR1 MDHEN, CDR2 SYDVKM. V trimming: 6 bases; J trimming: 4 bases; junction bases outside the gene matches: 10. The variable domain in full, completed from reference TRBV28 and TRBJ2-5, reads DVKVTQSSRYLVKRTGEKVFLECVQDMDHENMFWYRQDPGLGLRLIYFSYDVKMKEKGDIPEGYSVSREKKERFSLILESASTNQTSMYLCASRTAGQGGETQYFGPGTRLLVL.

This clone has just a few counts. The chain is built from TRBV29-1 and TRBJ1-4; D gene unclear. Germline V gene lookup returns CDR1 SQVTM and CDR2 ANQGSEA. CDR3 length: 13 amino acids. Between the trimmed V and J ends, which lost 4 bases and 8 bases, there was a span of 14 bases. CDR3 nucleotide sequence: TGCAGCGTTGCCAGTAGTCCGGACGAAAAACTGTTTTTT. Its translation: CSVASSPDEKLFF.

The chain recombines TRBV7-9 with TRBJ1-3, with no clear D. There are 14 residues in the CDR3. Germline V gene lookup returns CDR1 SEHNR and CDR2 FQNEAQ (reference sequence). Trimming took off 5 bases at V and 4 bases at J, with 12 bases between the two ends. The CDR3 nucleotides are TGTGCCAGCAGCACCGGGAGCCTCGGAAACACCATATATTTT. Translated, it gives CASSTGSLGNTIYF.

The rearrangement joins TRBV28 to TRBJ2-5, with D possibly TRBD1 on 6 matching bases. Between the trimmed V and J ends, which lost 4 bases and 5 bases, there was a span of 17 bases. The V gene's germline CDR1 is MDHEN and CDR2 SYDVKM. The CDR3 covers 15 residues. CDR3 DNA sequence: TGTGCCAGCAGTTCCCCCGAGGGGGAATGGGAGACCCAGTACTTC. Translated: CASSSPEGEWETQYF.

Here the CDR3 reads CASSLYRLSSYEQYF. The CDR3 DNA is TGTGCCAGCAGCTTATATAGGTTAAGTTCCTACGAGCAGTACTTC. This sequence joins TRBV11-2 and TRBJ2-7; no definite D call. The CDR3 length is 15 residues. Germline loops: CDR1 SGHAT, CDR2 FQNNGV. V lost 2 bases and J 1 base, leaving 12 bases between the germline ends.

Of note for this clone: Other DNA sequences in the sample encode the same CDR3. This chain joins TRBV6-6 and TRBJ1-5; tentative D call: TRBD1 (5 bases). Trimming shortened V by 5 bases and J by 2 bases, and 10 bases separated the two germline ends. Germline-derived CDR1 and CDR2 are MNHNY and SVGAGI (reference sequence). This CDR3 is built from 14 residues. Written as DNA, the CDR3 is TGTGCCAGCAGTCCGGGGCGGGGCAATCAGCCCCAGCATTTT. The encoded protein is CASSPGRGNQPQHF.

The CDR3 region is CASSGGPEETQYF. The CDR3 nucleotides are TGCGCCAGCAGTGGGGGTCCGGAGGAGACCCAGTACTTC. This chain connects TRBV5-1 to TRBJ2-5; D might be TRBD1 or TRBD2, each matching 5 bases. V shed 5 bases and J shed 5 bases, with 13 bases lying between them. Germline assignment: CDR1 SGHRS and CDR2 YFSETQ. This CDR3 is 13 amino acids long.

V gene TRBV29-1 combines with J gene TRBJ1-1; D gene unclear. The V end lost 0 bases, the J end lost 6 bases, and 8 bases lay between the germline ends. The length of the CDR3 is 12 residues. Germline V gene lookup returns CDR1 SQVTM and CDR2 ANQGSEA. The CDR3 region is CSVEESLAEAFF. CDR3 sequence (DNA): TGCAGCGTTGAAGAATCCCTTGCTGAAGCTTTCTTT. The full variable domain, completed using reference TRBV29-1 and TRBJ1-1, is SAVISQKPSRDICQRGTSLTIQCQVDSQVTMMFWYRQQPGQSLTLIATANQGSEATYESGFVIDKFPISRPNLTFSTLTVSNMSPEDSSIYLCSVEESLAEAFFGQGTRLTVV.

V and J are TRBV5-1 and TRBJ1-2; TRBD1 matches at 10 bases. This CDR3 is built from 15 residues. The V and J ends lost 7 bases and 4 bases, in that order; junction bases with no gene match: 10. Germline loops: CDR1 SGHRS, CDR2 YFSETQ. Here the CDR3 DNA reads TGCGCCAGCGGGACCGGGACAGGGGCCACCTATGGCTACACCTTC. It codes for CASGTGTGATYGYTF. Together with reference TRBV5-1 and TRBJ1-2, the CDR3 gives the full variable domain: KAGVTQTPRYLIKTRGQQVTLSCSPISGHRSVSWYQQTPGQGLQFLFEYFSETQRNKGNFPGRFSGRQFSNSRSEMNVSTLELGDSALYLCASGTGTGATYGYTFGSGTRLTVV.

This chain links TRBV4-3 with TRBJ2-7; 8 nucleotides line up with TRBD1. The germline gives CDR1 LGHNA, CDR2 YSLEER. The CDR3 contains 15 residues. V was clipped by 4 bases and J by 6 bases; unmatched bases: 11. This chain's CDR3 is CASSLLSGTGTEQYF. CDR3 DNA sequence: TGCGCCAGCAGCCTGTTATCCGGGACAGGAACCGAGCAGTACTTC.

This clone has ten or more counts. V gene TRBV28 combines with J gene TRBJ2-5, with 8 bases matching TRBD1. Germline V gene data show CDR1 as MDHEN and CDR2 as SYDVKM. The CDR3 extends over 13 amino acids. The V gene end was trimmed by 4 bases and the J gene end by 3 bases; junction bases not matched to a gene: 1. The CDR3 region has the DNA TGTGCCAGCAGTTCGACAGGGGAAGAGACCCAGTACTTC. It specifies CASSSTGEETQYF.

This rearrangement joins TRBV4-3 to TRBJ2-1, with TRBD2 as a possible D gene (5 bases). The germline CDR1 and CDR2 sequences are LGHNA and YSLEER. Between the trimmed V and J ends, which lost 3 bases and 7 bases, there was a span of 10 bases. CDR3 length equals 13 residues. In nucleotides, the CDR3 is TGCGCCAGCAGCCAGGTACTAGGGAATGAGCAGTTCTTC. The encoded protein is CASSQVLGNEQFF.

This clone was seen a single time. V and J are TRBV28 and TRBJ2-1, with D possibly TRBD2 on 6 matching bases. V was pared by 2 bases and J by 2 bases, with 10 bases between. The CDR3 sequence is 15 residues long. CDR1 is MDHEN, CDR2 SYDVKM, per germline. The CDR3 region is CASSLTGRAYNEQFF. The CDR3 bases are TGTGCCAGCAGTTTAACCGGGAGAGCCTACAATGAGCAGTTCTTC.

This chain connects TRBV7-9 to TRBJ2-6, with D possibly TRBD1 on 5 matching bases. Germline-derived CDR1 and CDR2 are SEHNR and FQNEAQ (reference sequence). The CDR3 contains 19 residues. Trimming took 3 bases from V and 3 from J, leaving 21 bases between them. The CDR3 protein is CASSFPPVGRVLGANVLTF. The CDR3 DNA reads TGTGCCAGCAGCTTCCCCCCGGTGGGCAGGGTCCTTGGGGCCAACGTCCTGACTTTC.

The chain employs TRBV4-1 and TRBJ2-2, with TRBD1 matching over 10 bases. Trimming removed 3 bases from V and 6 bases from J; junction bases left unmatched: 7. The germline V gene encodes CDR1 MGHRA and CDR2 YSYEKL. The length of the CDR3 is 16 residues. The CDR3 is CASSHKTGGAPGELFF. CDR3 sequence (DNA): TGCGCCAGCAGCCACAAGACAGGGGGCGCGCCCGGGGAGCTGTTTTTT.

The V call is TRBV29-1, the J call TRBJ1-1; 7 nucleotides agree with TRBD1. Germline V gene lookup returns CDR1 SQVTM and CDR2 ANQGSEA. This CDR3 is 13 amino acids long. V lost 6 bases, J lost 5 bases, and 9 bases stayed unmatched. The CDR3 loop is CSVQGQGGTEAFF. CDR3 sequence (DNA): TGCAGCGTACAGGGGCAGGGGGGGACTGAAGCTTTCTTT. The complete variable domain, with remaining parts taken from reference TRBV29-1 and TRBJ1-1, reads SAVISQKPSRDICQRGTSLTIQCQVDSQVTMMFWYRQQPGQSLTLIATANQGSEATYESGFVIDKFPISRPNLTFSTLTVSNMSPEDSSIYLCSVQGQGGTEAFFGQGTRLTVV.